This is a list of T cell receptor beta chains from one sample in a study of T cell changes during pregnancy in multiple sclerosis. Only in-frame clones appear in the TCRdb table, and some are missing; sequencing was by immunoSEQ multiplex PCR. The sample holds some 64,000 clones, 90% to 95% seen once. Here the sequenced sample was peripheral blood, taken after pregnancy. The receptor source for this set is a female donor with multiple sclerosis, enrolled in a pregnancy study. The CDR3 runs from the conserved cysteine through the conserved F or W. D genes are given only for firm matches. Only some rows state a clone size, as once, few, many or a class for expanded clones.

abundance,d_gene,j_gene,v_gene,CDR3aa,CDR3nt
-,-,TRBJ1-2,TRBV5-4,CASSLGGGYTF,TGTGCCAGCAGCTTAGGGGGAGGCTACACCTTC
once,-,TRBJ2-1,TRBV13,CASSSSEISYNEQFF,TGTGCCAGCAGCTCAAGTGAGATCTCCTACAATGAGCAGTTCTTC
-,TRBD1,TRBJ2-7,TRBV29-1,CSVVDRETYEQYF,TGCAGCGTTGTGGACAGGGAGACATACGAGCAGTACTTC
-,TRBD1,TRBJ2-5,TRBV29-1,CSVNRGHETQYF,TGCAGCGTGAACAGGGGGCACGAGACCCAGTACTTC
-,TRBD2,TRBJ2-7,TRBV27,CASSLRGAVHYEQYF,TGTGCCAGCAGTTTGCGGGGGGCTGTGCACTACGAGCAGTACTTC
-,TRBD1,TRBJ1-5,TRBV19,CASSIARTGANQPQHF,TGTGCCAGTAGTATAGCCCGGACAGGGGCCAATCAGCCCCAGCATTTT
once,TRBD1,TRBJ2-7,TRBV18,CASSPPIGTGGYEQYF,TGTGCCAGCTCACCACCGATTGGGACAGGGGGCTACGAGCAGTACTTC
-,TRBD2,TRBJ2-4,TRBV18,CASSPPSGENIQYF,TGTGCCAGCTCACCACCAAGCGGGGAAAACATTCAGTACTTC
-,-,TRBJ1-1,TRBV12-5,CASGLGQSEAFF,TGTGCTAGTGGCCTCGGACAGAGTGAAGCTTTCTTT
-,TRBD1,TRBJ1-5,TRBV7-7,CASSSPGTGSGQPQHF,TGTGCCAGCAGCTCCCCCGGGACAGGGTCTGGACAGCCCCAGCATTTT
-,-,TRBJ2-7,TRBV2,CASSMTGRNF,TGTGCCAGCAGTATGACAGGTCGGAACTTC
few,-,TRBJ1-1,TRBV4-1,CASSQQRDTEAFF,TGCGCCAGCAGCCAACAACGGGACACTGAAGCTTTCTTT
-,TRBD1,TRBJ2-2,TRBV5-1,CASQTGGAGAGELFF,TGCGCCAGCCAGACAGGGGGCGCTGGGGCCGGGGAGCTGTTTTTT
-,TRBD2,TRBJ2-3,TRBV4-1,CASSPGAGGGTDTQYF,TGCGCCAGCAGTCCGGGGGCGGGGGGCGGCACAGATACGCAGTATTTT
-,-,TRBJ1-5,TRBV30,CAWRGPSGGQPQHF,TGTGCCTGGAGGGGACCGTCCGGGGGTCAGCCCCAGCATTTT
once,TRBD2,TRBJ2-3,TRBV30,CAWSVLAGATDTQYF,TGTGCCTGGAGTGTACTAGCGGGAGCCACAGATACGCAGTATTTT
once,-,TRBJ2-7,TRBV21-1,CASSKDPTSYESSYEQYF,TGTGCCAGCAGCAAAGACCCAACTAGTTACGAGAGCTCCTACGAGCAGTACTTC
-,-,TRBJ1-5,TRBV27,CASSLSGEGTNQPQHF,TGTGCCAGCAGTTTATCGGGGGAGGGAACTAATCAGCCCCAGCATTTT
-,-,TRBJ1-1,TRBV7-2,CASSFPGLQNTEAFF,TGTGCCAGCAGCTTCCCCGGACTGCAGAACACTGAAGCTTTCTTT
-,TRBD1,TRBJ1-3,TRBV27,CASSLTPKQGTVNGNTIYF,TGTGCCAGCAGTTTAACCCCTAAACAGGGGACAGTCAATGGAAACACCATATATTTT
-,TRBD2,TRBJ2-3,TRBV5-4,CASSSLGTLAGAIADTQYF,TGTGCCAGCAGCTCACTGGGGACTCTAGCGGGAGCGATAGCAGATACGCAGTATTTT
-,-,TRBJ1-2,TRBV10-3,CAISEPDYGYTF,TGTGCCATCAGTGAGCCGGACTATGGCTACACCTTC
once,-,TRBJ1-1,TRBV6-1,CASSVLQTNTEAFF,TGTGCCAGCAGTGTATTACAGACGAACACTGAAGCTTTCTTT
-,TRBD1,TRBJ1-2,TRBV7-9,CASSLASGGNYGYTF,TGTGCCAGCAGCTTAGCCTCAGGGGGAAACTATGGCTACACCTTC
-,-,TRBJ2-3,TRBV21-1,CASTNPTDTQYF,TGTGCCAGCACCAACCCGACAGATACGCAGTATTTT
-,TRBD2,TRBJ2-3,TRBV7-3,CASSLLGTSGFTDTQYF,TGTGCCAGCAGCTTACTCGGGACTAGCGGTTTCACAGATACGCAGTATTTT
-,-,TRBJ2-1,TRBV4-1,CASSLKTGYNEQFF,TGCGCCAGCAGCCTAAAGACAGGATACAATGAGCAGTTCTTC
-,TRBD2,TRBJ2-2,TRBV18,CASSQTSIAGAPGELFF,TGTGCCAGCTCACAGACGTCCATAGCGGGAGCCCCCGGGGAGCTGTTTTTT
-,-,TRBJ2-7,TRBV18,CASSKDSSFEQYF,TGTGCCAGCTCGAAGGACAGCTCCTTCGAGCAGTACTTC
few,-,TRBJ1-5,TRBV18,CASSVTGWGQNQPQHF,TGTGCCAGCTCCGTTACAGGTTGGGGCCAAAATCAGCCCCAGCATTTT
-,-,TRBJ1-1,TRBV10-3,CAISDPRQTEAFF,TGTGCCATCAGTGACCCGAGACAGACTGAAGCTTTCTTT
-,TRBD2,TRBJ2-7,TRBV11-1,CASSLSTSGIYEQYF,TGTGCCAGCAGCTTATCAACTAGCGGGATCTACGAGCAGTACTTC
-,TRBD1,TRBJ2-7,TRBV7-9,CASSRQGLTYEQYF,TGTGCCAGCAGCAGACAGGGCCTCACCTACGAGCAGTACTTC
-,-,TRBJ2-7,TRBV2,CASRFRGTYYEQYF,TGTGCCAGCAGATTCAGGGGAACGTACTACGAGCAGTACTTC
-,-,TRBJ2-5,TRBV28,CASSPSLPRGETQYF,TGTGCCAGCAGTCCCTCACTCCCAAGGGGAGAGACCCAGTACTTC
-,TRBD2,TRBJ2-7,TRBV11-2,CASSLEIGTSYYEQYF,TGTGCCAGCAGCTTAGAAATCGGGACTAGCTATTACGAGCAGTACTTC
-,-,TRBJ1-2,TRBV5-1,CASSLAVGANYGYTF,TGCGCCAGCAGCTTGGCTGTTGGAGCTAACTATGGCTACACCTTC
few,TRBD2,TRBJ2-5,TRBV10-3,CAISEGTSGKTGERETQYF,TGTGCCATCAGTGAGGGGACTAGCGGGAAAACTGGAGAGCGGGAGACCCAGTACTTC
-,-,TRBJ1-2,TRBV19,CASSMGRANYGYTF,TGTGCCAGTAGTATGGGCCGAGCTAACTATGGCTACACCTTC
-,-,TRBJ2-7,TRBV28,CASSFATGRGEQYF,TGTGCCAGCAGTTTTGCTACTGGTAGAGGCGAGCAGTACTTC
-,TRBD2,TRBJ2-1,TRBV4-2,CASSQERAGAVYNEQFF,TGTGCCAGCAGCCAAGAAAGAGCGGGAGCTGTCTACAATGAGCAGTTCTTC
-,-,TRBJ2-6,TRBV5-5,CASSPRLGSGANVLTF,TGTGCCAGCAGCCCCCGACTGGGCTCTGGGGCCAACGTCCTGACTTTC
large,-,TRBJ1-2,TRBV27,CASSFSGEYGYTF,TGTGCCAGCAGTTTTTCAGGGGAGTATGGCTACACCTTC
-,-,TRBJ2-5,TRBV10-1,CASSELAGPEGTQYF,TGCGCCAGCAGTGAGCTGGCGGGACCTGAGGGGACCCAGTACTTC
-,TRBD1,TRBJ1-2,TRBV6-5,CASRKTGGDYGYTF,TGTGCCAGCAGAAAAACAGGGGGCGACTATGGCTACACCTTC
-,-,TRBJ1-1,TRBV9,CASSVAPGKNTEAFF,TGTGCCAGCAGCGTAGCTCCAGGTAAGAACACTGAAGCTTTCTTT